The rows below give T cell receptor beta chains drawn from one sample of a study of cytomegalovirus exposure and HLA in healthy donors. Method: immunoSEQ multiplex PCR; TCRdb's copy keeps in-frame clones and lacks some. Of 150,000 to 170,000 clones listed, over 70% are singletons. The material sequenced was PBMCs. The receptors come from a man aged 25-45 years in good health and CMV-seropositive. The CDR3 runs from the conserved cysteine through the conserved F or W. D genes are given only for firm matches. Where a row states a size, it is once, few, many or the class of an expanded clone; other rows omit it.

size	V	D	length	J	CDR3	DNA
-	TRBV10-3	-	12	TRBJ2-7	CAISDQGHEQYF	TGTGCCATCAGTGATCAGGGCCACGAGCAGTACTTC
-	TRBV4-2	-	14	TRBJ2-7	CASSQEGGTYEQYF	TGTGCCAGCAGCCAAGAGGGGGGAACCTACGAGCAGTACTTC
-	TRBV15	-	14	TRBJ1-5	CATSRGRSSRPQHF	TGTGCCACCAGCAGAGGCCGGTCTTCACGTCCCCAGCATTTT
-	TRBV28	-	16	TRBJ2-2	CASSPWYSRNTGELFF	TGTGCCAGCAGTCCCTGGTATTCTAGGAACACCGGGGAGCTGTTTTTT
-	TRBV7-9	-	13	TRBJ2-1	CASSLGQTGEQFF	TGTGCCAGCAGCTTAGGCCAGACGGGTGAGCAGTTCTTC
-	TRBV28	TRBD2	15	TRBJ2-1	CASSFGTSGYNEQFF	TGTGCCAGCAGTTTTGGGACTAGCGGCTACAATGAGCAGTTCTTC
once	TRBV5-4	-	13	TRBJ1-2	CASSLDRVGGYTF	TGTGCCAGCAGCTTGGACAGGGTAGGTGGCTACACCTTC
few	TRBV7-9	TRBD1	15	TRBJ1-2	CASSSPGQGEYGYTF	TGTGCCAGCAGCTCACCAGGACAGGGAGAATATGGCTACACCTTC
-	TRBV29-1	TRBD1	13	TRBJ1-1	CSIRTGQSTEAFF	TGCAGCATCCGGACAGGGCAGAGCACTGAAGCTTTCTTT
-	TRBV19	-	14	TRBJ2-5	CASSIGTREETQYF	TGTGCCAGTAGTATAGGGACACGCGAAGAGACCCAGTACTTC
-	TRBV7-9	-	13	TRBJ1-4	CSSSTPSGEKLFF	TGTTCCAGCAGCACCCCGTCGGGTGAAAAACTGTTTTTT
-	TRBV28	TRBD1	16	TRBJ1-1	CASSTPGQGEGTEAFF	TGTGCCAGCAGTACCCCGGGACAGGGCGAAGGCACTGAAGCTTTCTTT
-	TRBV28	-	15	TRBJ2-7	CASSLRAGSSYEQYF	TGTGCCAGCAGTTTAAGGGCGGGAAGCTCCTACGAGCAGTACTTC
-	TRBV28	TRBD2	11	TRBJ2-1	CACGSLNEQFF	TGTGCCTGCGGGAGTTTAAATGAGCAGTTCTTC
-	TRBV5-6	-	16	TRBJ2-3	CASSPARDPSTDTQYF	TGTGCCAGCAGCCCAGCGCGAGATCCAAGCACAGATACGCAGTATTTT
-	TRBV6-6	TRBD1	16	TRBJ2-5	CASSYSGQGVRSSQYF	TGTGCCAGCAGTTACTCTGGCCAGGGGGTTCGAAGCTCCCAGTACTTC
-	TRBV28	-	13	TRBJ1-1	CASSSTMNTEAFF	TGTGCCAGCAGTAGCACCATGAACACTGAAGCTTTCTTT
-	TRBV4-1	TRBD1	17	TRBJ2-5	CASSQLYDRGWGETQYF	TGCGCCAGCAGCCAACTTTACGACAGGGGGTGGGGAGAGACCCAGTACTTC
-	TRBV6-5	TRBD1	11	TRBJ1-1	CASNRGREAFF	TGTGCCAGCAACAGGGGGAGGGAAGCTTTCTTT
-	TRBV19	-	17	TRBJ2-7	CARNTTGLGGHNYEQYF	TGTGCCAGAAATACTACTGGTTTAGGCGGACATAATTACGAGCAGTACTTC
-	TRBV7-9	-	13	TRBJ1-3	CASSSGAGNTIYF	TGTGCCAGCAGCTCAGGGGCTGGAAACACCATATATTTT
-	TRBV18	TRBD2	16	TRBJ2-1	CASSRPGLAEGNEQFF	TGTGCCAGCTCACGACCGGGACTAGCGGAGGGCAATGAGCAGTTCTTC
-	TRBV6-4	TRBD2	15	TRBJ2-2	CASRIGEGTTGELFF	TGTGCCAGCAGGATTGGGGAGGGGACCACCGGGGAGCTGTTTTTT
-	TRBV5-4	-	16	TRBJ1-4	CASSLGGLSTNEKLFF	TGTGCCAGCAGCTTGGGGGGCCTCTCAACTAATGAAAAACTGTTTTTT
-	TRBV7-9	-	13	TRBJ2-5	CASSLGDSVTQYF	TGTGCCAGCAGCTTAGGGGATAGCGTGACCCAGTACTTC
-	TRBV6-1	TRBD1	14	TRBJ1-4	CASSETGDFEKLFF	TGTGCCAGCAGTGAGACAGGGGATTTCGAAAAACTGTTTTTT
once	TRBV5-6	TRBD2	16	TRBJ2-5	CASSFYSSGGKETQYF	TGTGCCAGCAGCTTTTATTCTAGCGGGGGAAAGGAGACCCAGTACTTC
-	TRBV19	-	13	TRBJ1-5	CASSSGHNQPQHF	TGTGCCAGTAGTAGTGGCCACAATCAGCCCCAGCATTTT
-	TRBV28	TRBD1	15	TRBJ1-6	CASSLSRGHNSPLHF	TGTGCCAGCAGTTTGAGCAGGGGGCATAATTCACCCCTCCACTTT
-	TRBV5-1	-	14	TRBJ1-2	CASSLTQGGYGYTF	TGCGCCAGCAGCCTGACCCAGGGTGGCTATGGCTACACCTTC
-	TRBV2	-	14	TRBJ2-2	CASTPGANTGELFF	TGTGCCAGCACTCCGGGAGCAAACACCGGGGAGCTGTTTTTT
once	TRBV7-6	TRBD2	15	TRBJ2-7	CASSLGAGGSSEQYF	TGTGCCAGCAGCTTAGGGGCGGGAGGCTCCTCCGAGCAGTACTTC
few	TRBV5-6	-	11	TRBJ1-2	CASSLGVGYTF	TGTGCCAGCAGCTTGGGAGTTGGCTACACCTTC
once	TRBV7-9	-	14	TRBJ2-7	CASSLGGQSYRQYF	TGTGCCAGCAGCTTAGGCGGACAGTCCTATAGGCAGTACTTC
-	TRBV5-1	-	16	TRBJ2-3	CASSLGPGRELDTQYF	TGCGCCAGCAGCTTGGGCCCCGGGCGGGAACTGGATACGCAGTATTTT
-	TRBV28	TRBD1	15	TRBJ1-5	CASSLGQGFRQPQHF	TGTGCCAGCAGTCTGGGACAGGGGTTTAGGCAGCCCCAGCATTTT
-	TRBV7-9	-	16	TRBJ2-7	CASSLAIGQPPYEQYF	TGTGCCAGCAGCTTAGCCATCGGACAACCGCCCTACGAGCAGTACTTC
-	TRBV2	-	13	TRBJ2-7	CASTMLSSYEQYF	TGTGCCAGCACAATGCTGAGCTCCTACGAGCAGTACTTC
-	TRBV11-2	-	15	TRBJ2-1	CASSLDHGEYNEQFF	TGTGCCAGCAGCTTAGATCACGGGGAATACAATGAGCAGTTCTTC
-	TRBV6-1	-	14	TRBJ1-5	CAITRGGPGQPQHF	TGTGCCATCACGCGGGGGGGGCCAGGTCAGCCCCAGCATTTT
few	TRBV2	TRBD1	13	TRBJ1-4	CASKGTVAEKLFF	TGTGCCAGCAAGGGGACAGTTGCTGAAAAACTGTTTTTT